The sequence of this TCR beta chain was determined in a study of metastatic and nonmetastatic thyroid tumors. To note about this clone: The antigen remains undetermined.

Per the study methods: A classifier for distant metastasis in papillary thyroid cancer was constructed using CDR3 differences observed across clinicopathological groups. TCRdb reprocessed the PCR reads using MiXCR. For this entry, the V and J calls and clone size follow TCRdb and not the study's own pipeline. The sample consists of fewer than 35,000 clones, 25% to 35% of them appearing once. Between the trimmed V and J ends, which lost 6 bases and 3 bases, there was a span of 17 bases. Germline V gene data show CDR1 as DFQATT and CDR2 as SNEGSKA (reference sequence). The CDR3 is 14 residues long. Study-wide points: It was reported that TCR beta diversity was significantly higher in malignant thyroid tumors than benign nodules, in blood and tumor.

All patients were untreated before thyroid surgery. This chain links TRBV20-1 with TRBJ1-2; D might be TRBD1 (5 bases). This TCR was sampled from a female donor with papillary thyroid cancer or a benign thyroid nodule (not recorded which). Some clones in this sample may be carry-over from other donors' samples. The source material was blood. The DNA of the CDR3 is TGCAGTGCCCTCACTCCCAGGGTCCACTATGGCTACACCTTC. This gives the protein CSALTPRVHYGYTF.